The T cell receptor (beta chain) described here comes from a study of blood T cell repertoires in COVID-19. Whole-study context: Sample material is recorded as cDNA or gDNA derived from T cells, B-cell-depleted T cells, or PBMCs.

As handled by the study authors: Estimates of nucleated cell counts were drawn from the amplification of reference gene primers. Repertoires were generated with immunoSEQ multiplex PCR, while TCRdb's copy carries only in-frame clones and drops some. The D gene and trimming were derived from the DNA, and the V and J assignments and clone size from that table. The data show around 300,000 clones, around 88% seen once. The germline CDR1 and CDR2 sequences are SGHTA and FQGNSA. After removal of 5 bases from V and 4 bases from J, the junction contained 10 bases not matched to a gene. This CDR3 region has 15 residues. Individuals drawn from approximately 22 US areas were roughly 18 to 95 years old. Among Cohort 3 donors, those recovered had two negative PCRs, clearance, or symptom resolution.

The rearrangement uses TRBV7-2 and TRBJ2-7, with TRBD2 matching 8 bases. The sample taken for sequencing was PBMCs or T cells enriched from blood (not recorded which). This TCR came from a woman aged 40 to 50 who had recovered from COVID-19. In nucleotides, the CDR3 is TGTGCCAGCAGCCCGAGCCCAAGCGGGAGTTACGAGCAGTACTTC. Protein sequence: CASSPSPSGSYEQYF.